This T cell receptor (beta chain) was profiled in a study of beta chain features in type 1 diabetes. The study's findings and limits: Researchers report that Type 1 diabetes patients had moderately but significantly shorter TCRB CDR3s across all four CD4+ subsets.

V was pared by 5 bases and J by 4 bases, with 7 bases of the junction left unmatched. CDR1 is SGHTA, CDR2 FQGNSA, per germline. The CDR3 spans 14 residues. This clone was seen more than once but under ten times. Its antigen remains unidentified. The whole isolated RNA underwent reverse transcription, so sequencing captured expressed TCRB transcripts. The repertoire was sequenced with immunoSEQ multiplex PCR; TCRdb's copy has only in-frame clones and lacks some. Here the sample spans 300,000 to 400,000 clones, around 10% being singletons. The receptor's source is a man aged 25-45 years with type 1 diabetes. The sequenced sample consisted of central memory CD4+ T cells from blood. The genes are TRBV7-2 and TRBJ2-5, with TRBD1 identical over 7 bases. CDR3 in amino acids: CASSTRTGGETQYF. In DNA, the CDR3 is TGTGCCAGCAGCACCCGGACAGGCGGAGAGACCCAGTACTTC.